Listed below are T cell receptor beta chains from one sample, sequenced in a study of blood T cell repertoires in COVID-19. Sequencing used immunoSEQ multiplex PCR; TCRdb keeps in-frame clones, though not all of them. The sample carries 150,000 to 200,000 clones, just over 85% recorded once. Sequencing used peripheral blood. These receptors were taken from a man aged 50 to 60 with active or convalescent COVID-19. CDR3s include the opening cysteine and the closing phenylalanine or tryptophan. D genes are given only for firm matches. A row's size may be missing; if present it is once, few, many or a size class.

size: -
J: TRBJ2-7
D: -
V: TRBV18
CDR3: CASSPPGWEQYF
DNA: TGTGCCAGCTCACCGCCGGGGTGGGAGCAGTACTTC

size: -
J: TRBJ2-5
D: TRBD1
V: TRBV27
CDR3: CASSWDRGGETQYF
DNA: TGTGCCAGCAGTTGGGACAGGGGCGGAGAGACCCAGTACTTC

size: few
J: TRBJ1-1
D: -
V: TRBV28
CDR3: CASSLMGGLSNTEAFF
DNA: TGTGCCAGCAGTTTAATGGGAGGGCTCTCGAACACTGAAGCTTTCTTT

size: once
J: TRBJ1-6
D: -
V: TRBV5-4
CDR3: CASSLGQVVNSPLHF
DNA: TGTGCCAGCAGCTTGGGACAGGTTGTTAATTCACCCCTCCACTTT

size: -
J: TRBJ1-5
D: -
V: TRBV19
CDR3: CASSISGTYSNQPQHF
DNA: TGTGCCAGTAGTATATCCGGGACATACAGCAATCAGCCCCAGCATTTT

size: -
J: TRBJ1-1
D: -
V: TRBV19
CDR3: CASSIQGMNTEAFF
DNA: TGTGCCAGTAGTATCCAGGGCATGAACACTGAAGCTTTCTTT

size: once
J: TRBJ2-7
D: -
V: TRBV6-5
CDR3: CASRTTGHISYEQYF
DNA: TGTGCCAGCAGAACAACGGGACACATCTCCTACGAGCAGTACTTC

size: -
J: TRBJ1-5
D: -
V: TRBV19
CDR3: CASSKGGGQPQHF
DNA: TGTGCCAGTAGTAAGGGGGGGGGCCAGCCCCAGCATTTT

size: -
J: TRBJ1-2
D: TRBD1
V: TRBV5-4
CDR3: CASSLVQGVNYGYTF
DNA: TGTGCCAGCAGCTTGGTACAGGGGGTTAACTATGGCTACACCTTC

size: -
J: TRBJ1-6
D: TRBD1
V: TRBV5-4
CDR3: CASSLTGASSYNSPLHF
DNA: TGTGCCAGCAGCTTAACAGGGGCGAGCTCCTATAATTCACCCCTCCACTTT

size: -
J: TRBJ2-7
D: TRBD2
V: TRBV5-3
CDR3: CARGLAGEKTYEQYF
DNA: TGTGCCCGCGGACTAGCGGGGGAAAAGACCTACGAGCAGTACTTC